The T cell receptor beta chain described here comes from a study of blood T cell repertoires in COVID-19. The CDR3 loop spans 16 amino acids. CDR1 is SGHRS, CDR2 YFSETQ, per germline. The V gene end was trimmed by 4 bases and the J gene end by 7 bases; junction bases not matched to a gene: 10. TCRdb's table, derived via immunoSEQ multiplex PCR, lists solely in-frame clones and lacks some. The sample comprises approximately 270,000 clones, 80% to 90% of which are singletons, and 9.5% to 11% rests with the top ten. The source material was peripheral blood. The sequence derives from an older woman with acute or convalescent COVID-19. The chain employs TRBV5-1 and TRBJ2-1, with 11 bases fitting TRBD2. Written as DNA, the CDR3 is TGCGCCAGCAGCCCCGGGGCTAGCGGGGGGTGGAATGAGCAGTTCTTC. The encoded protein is CASSPGASGGWNEQFF.